The following is a T cell receptor (beta chain) sequence with its context. Its specificity is unknown. Its ends do not fully match the called genes, so a read error is possible. The data belong to a study of Tregs in tolerant kidney transplant recipients. This CDR3 region has 15 residues. CDR1 and CDR2 (germline): SNHLY, FYNNEI. Findings and limits, study-wide: Nucleotide sequences could not be compared across some patients' samples due to primer changes. Expanding Tregs on activated donor B cells appeared to best identify donor-specific TCRbeta clones.

Produced via immunoSEQ multiplex PCR; TCRdb's table is partial and in-frame only. The data hold about 60,000 clones, with roughly 89% observed a single time. The receptor comes from a human donor who received a combined kidney and bone marrow transplant. The V call is TRBV2, the J call TRBJ2-3; 9 bases line up with TRBD2. Sequenced material: CD8+ T cells from blood, taken before the transplant. CDR3 sequence (DNA): TGTGCCAGCAGCGAAGCGGGAGGTGGTACAGATACGCAGTATTTT. It codes for CASSEAGGGTDTQYF.